This entry features one T cell receptor (beta chain) sequence. The target antigen is unknown. Single viable CD3+CD4+CD8-CD45RO+ cells were sorted as the memory CD4+ T cells. CMV serostatus came from serum IgG against pp150, pp28, p38, p52. The record originates from a study of memory CD4+ T cells and cytomegalovirus serostatus. The assay was immunoSEQ multiplex PCR, and TCRdb's table has in-frame clones only and misses some. In the table there are about 41,000 clones, 79% of which are singletons. Study conclusions and caveats: Of roughly 180 reported CMV TCRbeta sequences, 60 to 85 were found in memory CD4+ repertoires. The CMV-associated TCR signature appears largely within the CD4+ memory repertoire.

This TCR came from an adult in good health and CMV-seronegative. Material for sequencing was memory CD4+ T cells from blood.

CDR3 in DNA: TGTGCCAGCTCACACCCCGGGGGCGGGGAGCTGTTTTTT. Translating it yields CASSHPGGGELFF. The chain is built from TRBV18 and TRBJ2-2; tentatively, D is TRBD2 (6 bases). Germline CDR1 reads KGHSH; CDR2 reads LQKENI. Trimming took 4 bases from V and 7 from J, leaving 10 bases between them. The CDR3 length is 13 residues.